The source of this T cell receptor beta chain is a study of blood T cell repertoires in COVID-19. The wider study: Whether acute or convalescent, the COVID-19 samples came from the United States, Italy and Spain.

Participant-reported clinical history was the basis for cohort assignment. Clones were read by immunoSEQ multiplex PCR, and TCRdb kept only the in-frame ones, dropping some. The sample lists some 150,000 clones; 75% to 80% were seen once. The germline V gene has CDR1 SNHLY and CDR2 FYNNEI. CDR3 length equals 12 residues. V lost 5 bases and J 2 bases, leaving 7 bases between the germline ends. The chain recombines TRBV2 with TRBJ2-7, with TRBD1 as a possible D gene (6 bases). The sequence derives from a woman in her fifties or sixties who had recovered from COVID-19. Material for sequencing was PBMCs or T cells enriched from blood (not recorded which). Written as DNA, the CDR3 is TGTGCCAGCAGTCCAGGGGCCTACGAGCAGTACTTC. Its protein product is CASSPGAYEQYF.